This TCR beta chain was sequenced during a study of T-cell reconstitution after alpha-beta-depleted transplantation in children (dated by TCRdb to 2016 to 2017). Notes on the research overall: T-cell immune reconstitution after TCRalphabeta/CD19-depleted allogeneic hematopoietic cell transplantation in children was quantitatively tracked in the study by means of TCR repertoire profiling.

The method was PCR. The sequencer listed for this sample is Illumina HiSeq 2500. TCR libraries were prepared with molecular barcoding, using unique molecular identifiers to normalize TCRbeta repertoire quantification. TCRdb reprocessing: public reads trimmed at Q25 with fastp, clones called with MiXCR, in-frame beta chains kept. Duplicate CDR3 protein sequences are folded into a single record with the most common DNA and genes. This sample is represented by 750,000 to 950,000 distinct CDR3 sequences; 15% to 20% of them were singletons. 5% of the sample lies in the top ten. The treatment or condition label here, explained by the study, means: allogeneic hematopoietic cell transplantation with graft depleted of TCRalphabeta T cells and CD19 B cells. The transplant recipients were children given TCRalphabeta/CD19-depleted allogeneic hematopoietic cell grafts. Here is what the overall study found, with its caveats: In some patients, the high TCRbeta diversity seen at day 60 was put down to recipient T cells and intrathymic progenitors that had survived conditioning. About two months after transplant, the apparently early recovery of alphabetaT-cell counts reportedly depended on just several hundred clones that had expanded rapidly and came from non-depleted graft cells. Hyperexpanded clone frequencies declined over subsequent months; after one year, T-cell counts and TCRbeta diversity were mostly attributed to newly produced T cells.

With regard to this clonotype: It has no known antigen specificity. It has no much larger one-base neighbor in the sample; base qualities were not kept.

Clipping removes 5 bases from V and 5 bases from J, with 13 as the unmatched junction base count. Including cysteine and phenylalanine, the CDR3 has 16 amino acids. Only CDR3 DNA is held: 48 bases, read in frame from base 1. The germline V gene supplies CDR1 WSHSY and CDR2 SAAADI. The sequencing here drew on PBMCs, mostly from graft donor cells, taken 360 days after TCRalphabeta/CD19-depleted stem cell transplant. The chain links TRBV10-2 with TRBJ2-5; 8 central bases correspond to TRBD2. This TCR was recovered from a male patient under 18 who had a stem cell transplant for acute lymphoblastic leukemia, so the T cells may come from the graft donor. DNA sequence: TGCGCCAGCAGTCCATCTTGGGCGGGAGGCGGGGAGACCCAGTACTTC. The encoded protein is CASSPSWAGGGETQYF.